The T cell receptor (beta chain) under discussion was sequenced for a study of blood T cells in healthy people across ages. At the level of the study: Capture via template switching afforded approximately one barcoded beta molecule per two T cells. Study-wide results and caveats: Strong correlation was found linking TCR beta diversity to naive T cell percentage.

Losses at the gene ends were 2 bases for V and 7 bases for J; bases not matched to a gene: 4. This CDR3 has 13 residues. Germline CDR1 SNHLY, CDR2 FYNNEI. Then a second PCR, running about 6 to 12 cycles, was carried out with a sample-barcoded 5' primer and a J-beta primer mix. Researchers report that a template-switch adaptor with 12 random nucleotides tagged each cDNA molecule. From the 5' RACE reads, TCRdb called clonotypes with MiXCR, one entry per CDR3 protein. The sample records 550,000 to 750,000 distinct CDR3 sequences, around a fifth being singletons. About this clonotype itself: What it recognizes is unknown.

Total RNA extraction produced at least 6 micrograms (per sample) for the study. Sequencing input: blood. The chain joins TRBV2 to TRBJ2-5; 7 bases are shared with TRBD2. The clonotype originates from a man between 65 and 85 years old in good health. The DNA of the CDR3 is TGTGCCAGCAGTGAATGGAGGGAGGGGACCCAGTACTTC. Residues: CASSEWREGTQYF. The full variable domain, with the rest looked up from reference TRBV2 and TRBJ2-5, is EPEVTQTPSHQVTQMGQEVILRCVPISNHLYFYWYRQILGQKVEFLVSFYNNEISEKSEIFDDQFSVERPDGSNFTLKIRSTKLEDSAMYFCASSEWREGTQYFGPGTRLLVL.